These T cell receptor beta chains were read from a single sample in a study of blood T cell repertoires in COVID-19. Sequenced by immunoSEQ multiplex PCR; TCRdb stores in-frame clones only, minus some. The table lists fewer than 250,000 clones, 83% of them singletons. Sequencing used peripheral blood. The source is a woman aged 65 to 85 with active or convalescent COVID-19. The CDR3 runs from the conserved cysteine through the conserved F or W. D genes are given only for firm matches. Rows may omit the clone size; those that give it use once, few, many or a size class.

clone_size,j_call,d_call,v_call,cdr3_nt,cdr3_aa
NA,TRBJ1-1,NA,TRBV9,TGTGCCAGCAGCGTAGGCCGCGGCTCGTGGGGGGGTGTGAGTCCTGAAGCTTTCTTT,CASSVGRGSWGGVSPEAFF
NA,TRBJ2-3,NA,TRBV28,TGTGCCAGCAGTTCCCCGAGATCCCCCACAGATACGCAGTATTTT,CASSSPRSPTDTQYF
NA,TRBJ1-6,NA,TRBV7-3,TGTGCCAGCAGCTCGCAGGGCGCCTATAATTCACCCCTCCACTTT,CASSSQGAYNSPLHF
NA,TRBJ1-1,NA,TRBV20-1,TGCAGTGCTAAAGCAGCGACTGAAGCTTTCTTT,CSAKAATEAFF
NA,TRBJ2-3,NA,TRBV7-2,TGTGCCAGCATACCTCAATGGCGGGTCGGAGATACGCAGTATTTT,CASIPQWRVGDTQYF
NA,TRBJ2-3,TRBD2,TRBV28,TGTGCCAGCAGTTTGAGCGGACTAGCGGGAGGAGTGACAGATACGCAGTATTTT,CASSLSGLAGGVTDTQYF
NA,TRBJ2-4,TRBD1,TRBV29-1,TGCAGCGTGCAAACAGGGGGTGGCATTCAGTACTTC,CSVQTGGGIQYF
once,TRBJ2-3,TRBD2,TRBV5-5,TGTGCCAGCAGCTTGGGCCTAGCGGGGGGAACAGATACGCAGTATTTT,CASSLGLAGGTDTQYF
once,TRBJ1-2,NA,TRBV12-3/TRBV12-4,TGTGCCAGCAGTTTAAACTGGGGCTCTGGCTACACCTTC,CASSLNWGSGYTF
NA,TRBJ2-3,NA,TRBV9,TGTGCCAGCAGCGCAACCCTCGGGGGGCGAGGGCTAGATACGCAGTATTTT,CASSATLGGRGLDTQYF